This T cell receptor (beta chain) comes out of a study of blood T cell repertoires in COVID-19. As for the study in general: Collection of acute and convalescent COVID-19 samples took place in the United States, Italy and Spain. Sources were T cells, B-cell-depleted T cells, or PBMCs; the material itself was cDNA or gDNA.

During active infection, Seattle patients enrolled and were then monitored through disease. Germline V gene sequence: CDR1 MNHEY, CDR2 SVGEGT. Trimming at V came to 4 bases and at J to 5 bases, leaving 6 bases not matched to a gene. There are 15 residues in the CDR3. How the authors handled the data: Nucleated cell counts were estimated from reference gene primer amplification. Sequencing was performed with immunoSEQ multiplex PCR; in TCRdb, only in-frame clones are kept and a portion is missing. V and J calls and clone size come straight from that table; D and trimming were deduced from the DNA. The sample has fewer than 450,000 clones, almost 90% seen once.

The chain has TRBV6-2 or TRBV6-3 and TRBJ2-5; 11 bases map to TRBD1. The sample was peripheral blood. The TCR was taken from a woman in her 70s with COVID-19, enrolled during active disease. The CDR3 region has the DNA TGTGCCAGCAGTTTCGGACAGGGGGCATGGGAGACCCAGTACTTC. Translation gives CASSFGQGAWETQYF.